Listed below are T cell receptor beta chains from one sample, sequenced in a study of regulatory dendritic cells for organ transplantation. Their target antigens are unknown. Assay: immunoSEQ multiplex PCR; the TCRdb copy retains only in-frame clones and omits some. The table records approximately 10,000 clones, over 80% of them present only once. Sequencing was performed on memory CD4+ T cells from blood cultured with dendritic cells. Receptors were obtained from a human donor in good health. The CDR3 runs from the conserved cysteine through the conserved F or W. The D gene is left open where the match is weak. Clone size is shown for a subset of rows, as once, few, many or a class of expanded clone.

v_call: TRBV25-1
cdr3_length: 12
j_call: TRBJ1-2
d_call: NA
clone_size: once
cdr3_nt: TGTGCCAGCAGTGATCTTGCCAGGGGCTACACCTTC
cdr3_aa: CASSDLARGYTF

v_call: TRBV6-6
cdr3_length: 13
j_call: TRBJ1-3
d_call: NA
clone_size: NA
cdr3_nt: TGTGCCAGCAGGGGGACACTTGGAAACACCATATATTTT
cdr3_aa: CASRGTLGNTIYF

v_call: TRBV30
cdr3_length: 17
j_call: TRBJ1-2
d_call: TRBD1
clone_size: NA
cdr3_nt: TGTGCCTGGAGTAGGTCGAGACAGGGGATATCTAACTATGGCTACACCTTC
cdr3_aa: CAWSRSRQGISNYGYTF

v_call: TRBV28
cdr3_length: 16
j_call: TRBJ1-2
d_call: TRBD1
clone_size: NA
cdr3_nt: TGTGCCAGCAGATTGGCCGGGACAGGCTTCAAGGGCGGCTACACCTTC
cdr3_aa: CASRLAGTGFKGGYTF

v_call: TRBV30
cdr3_length: 14
j_call: TRBJ1-6
d_call: NA
clone_size: NA
cdr3_nt: TGTGCCAGATCGTCGGACAGCCAGAATTCACCCCTCCACTTT
cdr3_aa: CARSSDSQNSPLHF

v_call: TRBV11-2
cdr3_length: 15
j_call: TRBJ2-2
d_call: NA
clone_size: NA
cdr3_nt: TGTGCCAGCAGCCAAGCTCGTACCTACACCGGGGAGCTGTTTTTT
cdr3_aa: CASSQARTYTGELFF

v_call: TRBV6-5
cdr3_length: 14
j_call: TRBJ1-1
d_call: NA
clone_size: NA
cdr3_nt: TGTGCCAGCAGTTCCCTTTACACCACAGCTGAAGCTTTCTTT
cdr3_aa: CASSSLYTTAEAFF

v_call: TRBV27
cdr3_length: 14
j_call: TRBJ2-3
d_call: NA
clone_size: few
cdr3_nt: TGTGCCAGCAGTTTATCGGCAGGGGCAGATACGCAGTATTTT
cdr3_aa: CASSLSAGADTQYF

v_call: TRBV19
cdr3_length: 13
j_call: TRBJ1-2
d_call: TRBD1
clone_size: NA
cdr3_nt: TGTACCAGTAGCATAGGACAGGGCTATGGCTACACCTTC
cdr3_aa: CTSSIGQGYGYTF

v_call: TRBV7-3
cdr3_length: 15
j_call: TRBJ2-7
d_call: NA
clone_size: NA
cdr3_nt: TGTGCCAGCAGCTTAATAGCGACCAATTACTACGAGCAGTACTTC
cdr3_aa: CASSLIATNYYEQYF

v_call: TRBV7-7
cdr3_length: 12
j_call: TRBJ2-1
d_call: NA
clone_size: NA
cdr3_nt: TGTGCTAGGTTAGTCGCTGCAAATGAGCAGTTCTTC
cdr3_aa: CARLVAANEQFF

v_call: TRBV4-2
cdr3_length: 14
j_call: TRBJ1-2
d_call: NA
clone_size: NA
cdr3_nt: TGTGCCAGCAGCCCGCGACAGGACCTCTATGGCTACACCTTC
cdr3_aa: CASSPRQDLYGYTF

v_call: TRBV25-1
cdr3_length: 14
j_call: TRBJ2-2
d_call: TRBD1
clone_size: NA
cdr3_nt: TGTGCCAGCCAACAGGGGGGCTGGACCGGGGAGCTGTTTTTT
cdr3_aa: CASQQGGWTGELFF

v_call: TRBV6-5
cdr3_length: 14
j_call: TRBJ2-6
d_call: NA
clone_size: NA
cdr3_nt: TGTGCCATCACCCTTGGGTCCGGGGCCAACGTCCTGACTTTC
cdr3_aa: CAITLGSGANVLTF

v_call: TRBV7-2
cdr3_length: 14
j_call: TRBJ1-2
d_call: NA
clone_size: NA
cdr3_nt: TGTGCCAGCAGCTTAGACGGTTCCGGTAGGGGCTACACCTTC
cdr3_aa: CASSLDGSGRGYTF

v_call: TRBV14
cdr3_length: 14
j_call: TRBJ1-6
d_call: TRBD1
clone_size: once
cdr3_nt: TGTGCCAGCAGCCCCCGGACAGGCCCGTCACCCCTCCACTTT
cdr3_aa: CASSPRTGPSPLHF

v_call: TRBV5-4
cdr3_length: 15
j_call: TRBJ2-7
d_call: TRBD1
clone_size: NA
cdr3_nt: TGTGCCAGCAGCTTGAAGGGACAGAGCTCCTACGAGCAGTACTTC
cdr3_aa: CASSLKGQSSYEQYF

v_call: TRBV14
cdr3_length: 16
j_call: TRBJ2-1
d_call: NA
clone_size: NA
cdr3_nt: TGTGCCAGCAGCCCCCCCGGGAGAATCGCCTACAATGAGCAGTTCTTC
cdr3_aa: CASSPPGRIAYNEQFF

v_call: TRBV18
cdr3_length: 16
j_call: TRBJ2-3
d_call: NA
clone_size: NA
cdr3_nt: TGTGCCAGCTCACCTCCTGACCACTCTAGCACAGATACGCAGTATTTT
cdr3_aa: CASSPPDHSSTDTQYF

v_call: TRBV6-6
cdr3_length: 14
j_call: TRBJ1-2
d_call: NA
clone_size: few
cdr3_nt: TGTGCCAGCAGTTCGGACAGCCTCCTCTATGGCTACACCTTC
cdr3_aa: CASSSDSLLYGYTF

v_call: TRBV28
cdr3_length: 13
j_call: TRBJ1-5
d_call: TRBD1
clone_size: NA
cdr3_nt: TGTGCCAGCAGTTTGACAGGGCTCTGGCCCCAGCATTTT
cdr3_aa: CASSLTGLWPQHF

v_call: TRBV4-2
cdr3_length: 14
j_call: TRBJ1-1
d_call: TRBD1
clone_size: NA
cdr3_nt: TGTGCCAGCAGCCAATTACAGGGGACCTCTGAAGCTTTCTTT
cdr3_aa: CASSQLQGTSEAFF

v_call: TRBV18
cdr3_length: 18
j_call: TRBJ2-1
d_call: TRBD2
clone_size: NA
cdr3_nt: TGTGCCAGCTCACCGCCCCTGCCTGAGCGGGGGATCTACAATGAGCAGTTCTTC
cdr3_aa: CASSPPLPERGIYNEQFF

v_call: TRBV5-1
cdr3_length: 16
j_call: TRBJ1-4
d_call: NA
clone_size: NA
cdr3_nt: TGCGCCAGCAGTCCCGGGAGGGTCGTAGGTAATGAAAAACTGTTTTTT
cdr3_aa: CASSPGRVVGNEKLFF

v_call: TRBV6-5
cdr3_length: 14
j_call: TRBJ2-5
d_call: TRBD2
clone_size: NA
cdr3_nt: TGTGCCAGCAGGAGGGGAGGGGCTGGGGAGACCCAGTACTTC
cdr3_aa: CASRRGGAGETQYF

v_call: TRBV7-2
cdr3_length: 15
j_call: TRBJ2-5
d_call: NA
clone_size: NA
cdr3_nt: TGTGCCAGCAGCTTAGTCCGGGGCCTCCAAGAGACCCAGTACTTC
cdr3_aa: CASSLVRGLQETQYF

v_call: TRBV4-3
cdr3_length: 17
j_call: TRBJ2-3
d_call: TRBD2
clone_size: NA
cdr3_nt: TGCGCCAGCAGCCAAATAACAGCGGGGGGGCCCACAGATACGCAGTATTTT
cdr3_aa: CASSQITAGGPTDTQYF

v_call: TRBV4-3
cdr3_length: 16
j_call: TRBJ2-7
d_call: TRBD1
clone_size: once
cdr3_nt: TGCGCCAGCAGCCAAGTCCTGACAGGGGGCAGCTACGAGCAGTACTTC
cdr3_aa: CASSQVLTGGSYEQYF

v_call: TRBV30
cdr3_length: 17
j_call: TRBJ2-3
d_call: TRBD2
clone_size: NA
cdr3_nt: TGTGCCTGGAGTGAGGGGACTAGCGGGCACCTTGCAGATACGCAGTATTTT
cdr3_aa: CAWSEGTSGHLADTQYF

v_call: TRBV7-8
cdr3_length: 13
j_call: TRBJ1-2
d_call: NA
clone_size: NA
cdr3_nt: TGTGCCAGCAGCCTGGACAGAGCTCGTGGCTACACCTTC
cdr3_aa: CASSLDRARGYTF

v_call: TRBV5-1
cdr3_length: 15
j_call: TRBJ2-5
d_call: TRBD2
clone_size: NA
cdr3_nt: TGCGCCAGCAGCCCAGCGGGAGGGCTACAAGAGACCCAGTACTTC
cdr3_aa: CASSPAGGLQETQYF

v_call: TRBV28
cdr3_length: 13
j_call: TRBJ1-1
d_call: NA
clone_size: NA
cdr3_nt: TGTGCCAGCGGGGGGGGATCGAACACTGAAGCTTTCTTT
cdr3_aa: CASGGGSNTEAFF

v_call: TRBV27
cdr3_length: 14
j_call: TRBJ1-6
d_call: NA
clone_size: NA
cdr3_nt: TGTGCCAGCAGTCGCCGGGACATCTTGTCACCCCTCCACTTT
cdr3_aa: CASSRRDILSPLHF

v_call: TRBV7-9
cdr3_length: 12
j_call: TRBJ2-3
d_call: TRBD1
clone_size: NA
cdr3_nt: TGTGCCAGCAGCTCGACAGGGAATACGCAGTATTTT
cdr3_aa: CASSSTGNTQYF

v_call: TRBV4-2
cdr3_length: 19
j_call: TRBJ2-3
d_call: NA
clone_size: once
cdr3_nt: TGTGCCAGCAGCCAAGAAGTGGGAAGCCAAGCAGATATTGGTCATACGCAGTATTTT
cdr3_aa: CASSQEVGSQADIGHTQYF

v_call: TRBV4-2
cdr3_length: 17
j_call: TRBJ2-3
d_call: TRBD2
clone_size: NA
cdr3_nt: TGTGCCAGCAGCCAAAGGGGAACGGGAGGGCCAGCAGATACGCAGTATTTT
cdr3_aa: CASSQRGTGGPADTQYF

v_call: TRBV11-3
cdr3_length: 17
j_call: TRBJ2-2
d_call: NA
clone_size: NA
cdr3_nt: TGTGCCAGCAGCCCGGGTACAGGACGGAGTGACACCGGGGAGCTGTTTTTT
cdr3_aa: CASSPGTGRSDTGELFF

v_call: TRBV18
cdr3_length: 15
j_call: TRBJ2-5
d_call: NA
clone_size: few
cdr3_nt: TGTGCCAGCTCACCAAAATTGGAGTTCCAAGAGACCCAGTACTTC
cdr3_aa: CASSPKLEFQETQYF

v_call: TRBV20-1
cdr3_length: 11
j_call: TRBJ2-5
d_call: NA
clone_size: NA
cdr3_nt: TGCAGTGCTCAGACCCAAGAGACCCAGTACTTC
cdr3_aa: CSAQTQETQYF

v_call: TRBV10-2
cdr3_length: 16
j_call: TRBJ2-6
d_call: NA
clone_size: NA
cdr3_nt: TGCGCCAGCAGTACAGACAGCCCCTCTGGGGCCAACGTCCTGACTTTC
cdr3_aa: CASSTDSPSGANVLTF

v_call: TRBV4-3
cdr3_length: 17
j_call: TRBJ2-4
d_call: NA
clone_size: NA
cdr3_nt: TGCGCCAGCAGCCTCGGGGACAGCGGGAGACCCAAAAACATTCAGTACTTC
cdr3_aa: CASSLGDSGRPKNIQYF

v_call: TRBV19
cdr3_length: 15
j_call: TRBJ2-7
d_call: TRBD1
clone_size: NA
cdr3_nt: TGTGCCAGTACCCCCGGGACAGGGGTACTCTACGAGCAGTACTTC
cdr3_aa: CASTPGTGVLYEQYF

v_call: TRBV4-1
cdr3_length: 16
j_call: TRBJ2-5
d_call: NA
clone_size: NA
cdr3_nt: TGCGCCAGCAGTAAAAAACTGGGGGTAGTCCAAGAGACCCAGTACTTC
cdr3_aa: CASSKKLGVVQETQYF

v_call: TRBV5-4
cdr3_length: 15
j_call: TRBJ2-7
d_call: TRBD1
clone_size: once
cdr3_nt: TGTGCCAGCAGCTCCCGGGACAGGGCTACCTACGAGCAGTACTTC
cdr3_aa: CASSSRDRATYEQYF

v_call: TRBV5-4
cdr3_length: 13
j_call: TRBJ2-3
d_call: NA
clone_size: NA
cdr3_nt: TGTGCCAGCAGCTTAGACATCACAGATACGCAGTATTTT
cdr3_aa: CASSLDITDTQYF

v_call: TRBV11-2
cdr3_length: 15
j_call: TRBJ1-1
d_call: NA
clone_size: few
cdr3_nt: TGTGCCAGCATGCCTTCGGGACGAGTGAACACTGAAGCTTTCTTT
cdr3_aa: CASMPSGRVNTEAFF

v_call: TRBV6-1
cdr3_length: 13
j_call: TRBJ2-5
d_call: TRBD1
clone_size: NA
cdr3_nt: TGTGCCAGCAGAACGACAGGGGGCTTAACCCAGTACTTC
cdr3_aa: CASRTTGGLTQYF

v_call: TRBV7-9
cdr3_length: 14
j_call: TRBJ1-5
d_call: NA
clone_size: NA
cdr3_nt: TGTGCCAGCAGCCCAGAGGGCAACAATCAGCCCCAGCATTTT
cdr3_aa: CASSPEGNNQPQHF

v_call: TRBV28
cdr3_length: 15
j_call: TRBJ1-1
d_call: TRBD1
clone_size: NA
cdr3_nt: TGTGCCAGCAGTTTGGGGGACAGGGACTACACTGAAGCTTTCTTT
cdr3_aa: CASSLGDRDYTEAFF

v_call: TRBV9
cdr3_length: 16
j_call: TRBJ2-3
d_call: NA
clone_size: NA
cdr3_nt: TGTGCCAGCAGCCCCAGACATGTGGGGCCGACAGATACGCAGTATTTT
cdr3_aa: CASSPRHVGPTDTQYF

v_call: TRBV19
cdr3_length: 16
j_call: TRBJ1-3
d_call: NA
clone_size: NA
cdr3_nt: TGTGCCAGTAGTATAACAGCTCAGAGCTCTGGAAACACCATATATTTT
cdr3_aa: CASSITAQSSGNTIYF

v_call: TRBV4-1
cdr3_length: 15
j_call: TRBJ2-5
d_call: NA
clone_size: NA
cdr3_nt: TGCGCCAGCAGCCAAGATTTAGGAGGCCAAGAGACCCAGTACTTC
cdr3_aa: CASSQDLGGQETQYF

v_call: TRBV6-5
cdr3_length: 16
j_call: TRBJ2-5
d_call: NA
clone_size: NA
cdr3_nt: TGTGCCAGCAGTTACTCAGGGTTCCCCGCACAAGAGACCCAGTACTTC
cdr3_aa: CASSYSGFPAQETQYF

v_call: TRBV2
cdr3_length: 12
j_call: TRBJ2-3
d_call: NA
clone_size: NA
cdr3_nt: TGTGCCAGCAGCGAGAGAATCCTCGGACGGTATTTT
cdr3_aa: CASSERILGRYF